Listed here is a single TCR beta chain. The data derive from a study of cytomegalovirus exposure and HLA in healthy donors. Study-level information: A prior study identified some 100 million unique TCR beta sequences from about 180 million T cells. About 80 million unique TCR sequences came from HLA-typed donors in an early release.

PCR was performed using 60 Vbeta and 13 Jbeta primers. TCRdb keeps only in-frame clones here, not all; method: immunoSEQ multiplex PCR. The repertoire has fewer than 200,000 clones, 80% to 90% of them found once; the top ten carry around 2.6%. The ends were cut back, 5 bases at V and 6 bases at J, with 20 bases in the middle. CDR1 is SEHNR, CDR2 FQNEAQ, per germline (reference sequence). The length of the CDR3 is 16 residues. The TCR sequence derives from a man aged 30-40 years in good health and CMV-seropositive. The chain recombines TRBV7-9 with TRBJ1-5; TRBD1 is a possible D gene (6 bases). What was sequenced was PBMCs. CDR3 in DNA: TGTGCCAGCAGCACCTCGGGGGCAGGCGGGGGTCAGCCCCAGCATTTT. As protein: CASSTSGAGGGQPQHF.